This T cell receptor (beta chain) is drawn from a study of blood T cell repertoires in COVID-19. Overall study context: Acute-phase and convalescent COVID-19 samples originated in the United States, Italy and Spain.

CDR3 length: 11 amino acids. Germline CDR1 DFQATT, CDR2 SNEGSKA (reference sequence). V lost 3 bases to trimming and J lost 14 bases, with 11 bases between them. Assay used: immunoSEQ multiplex PCR; TCRdb lists only in-frame clones, some missing. The data show over 200,000 clones, over 80% seen once. This chain links TRBV20-1 with TRBJ1-6, with D possibly matching TRBD1 (5 bases). The source material was peripheral blood. This receptor was taken from a human donor in a cohort sampled during active COVID-19. The chain's CDR3 is CSASAGGSLHF. CDR3 bases: TGCAGTGCTAGCGCGGGGGGTTCCCTCCACTTT.